The clone carrying this T cell receptor (beta chain) was seen only a few times. Its antigen is unidentified. The CDR3 spans 13 residues. Per germline, CDR1 ENHRY and CDR2 SYGVKD. The V end lost 6 bases, the J end lost 8 bases, and 16 bases lay between the germline ends. The sample comes from a study of T cells after yellow fever vaccination. Using its own MiXCR run on the 5' RACE reads, TCRdb lists one record per CDR3 protein. The sample carries 300,000 to 400,000 distinct CDR3 sequences, roughly 8.3% recorded once. Whole-study findings and limits: Clones that expanded after primary vaccination mostly reappeared after the booster (around 96% CD4, 88% CD8).

The clonotype was recovered from a man in his late teens or twenties who received the YFV17D yellow fever vaccine. V usage is TRBV10-3 and J usage is TRBJ1-2; perhaps TRBD1 as D (5 bases). Sequenced here: PBMCs, sampled around 45 days after the first yellow fever vaccination. The CDR3, as DNA: TGTGCCATCAGGGAGGGGCAGCCAGCCGGCTACACCTTC. Translation gives CAIREGQPAGYTF.